This T cell receptor beta chain appears in the sequencing data of a study of shared clonotypes between healthy human individuals. Background on the study: Each donor's CD4 naive and CD4 memory cells filled three plates apiece, CD8 naive two, and CD8 memory one.

Measured with immunoSEQ multiplex PCR; TCRdb has only the in-frame clones, and not every one. This repertoire shows about 2.4 million clones, 93% found once; its top ten account for approximately 0.37%. V lost 0 bases, J lost 10 bases, and 11 bases stayed unmatched. The CDR3 spans 16 residues. CDR1 SGHRS and CDR2 YFSETQ come from the germline V gene. Material: naive CD4+ T cells from PBMCs. Subset given: CD45RA+ positively selected. This chain joins TRBV5-1 and TRBJ2-1, with 9 bases identical to TRBD2. The receptor was isolated from a man between 18 and 35 years old in good health. Some clones in this sample may be carry-over from other donors' samples. CDR3 sequence: CASSLAPLAGPSEQFF. Written as DNA, the CDR3 is TGCGCCAGCAGCTTGGCCCCCCTAGCGGGACCCTCGGAGCAGTTCTTC.